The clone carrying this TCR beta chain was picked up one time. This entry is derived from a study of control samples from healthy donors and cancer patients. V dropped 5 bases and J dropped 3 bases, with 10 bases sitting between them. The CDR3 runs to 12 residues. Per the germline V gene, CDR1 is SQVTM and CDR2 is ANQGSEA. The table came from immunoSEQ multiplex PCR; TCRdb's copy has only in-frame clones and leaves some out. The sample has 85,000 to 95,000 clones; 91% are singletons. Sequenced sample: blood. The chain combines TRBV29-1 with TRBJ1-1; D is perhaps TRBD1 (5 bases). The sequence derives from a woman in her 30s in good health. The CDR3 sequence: CSVFVGDTEAFF. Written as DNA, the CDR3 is TGCAGCGTTTTTGTGGGGGACACTGAAGCTTTCTTT.